These 7 T cell receptor beta chains were sequenced from one sample in a study of PD-L1 blockade in urothelial cancer. Data came from immunoSEQ multiplex PCR; TCRdb stores just in-frame clones and leaves some out. The sample carries roughly 47,000 clones, about four fifths recorded once. Described time point: pretreatment peripheral blood. Sequencing used PBMCs, obtained around atezolizumab (anti-PD-L1) treatment. These TCRs come from a man between 65 and 85 years old with urothelial cancer.

The chain employs TRBV30 and TRBJ2-3; 12 bases match TRBD2. Germline loops: CDR1 GTSNPN, CDR2 SVGIG (reference sequence). V lost 5 bases and J lost 2; bases outside the gene matches: 11. The CDR3 consists of 17 residues. The CDR3 DNA reads as TGTGCCTGGGTGGGGACTAGCGGGCCACCTTCCACAGATACGCAGTATTTT. Protein sequence: CAWVGTSGPPSTDTQYF. Based on the CDR3 plus reference TRBV30 and TRBJ2-3, the full variable domain is SQTIHQWPATLVQPVGSPLSLECTVEGTSNPNLYWYRQAAGRGLQLLFYSVGIGQISSEVPQNLSASRPQDRQFILSSKKLLLSDSGFYLCAWVGTSGPPSTDTQYFGPGTRLTVL.

The rearrangement uses TRBV7-8 and TRBJ1-1; D gene unclear. Per germline, CDR1 SGHVS and CDR2 FQNEAQ. This CDR3 contains 11 residues. Deletions cut 2 bases from V and 4 bases from J, with 2 bases between. The CDR3 DNA is TGTGCCAGCAGCTTACGCACTGAAGCTTTCTTT. This translates into CASSLRTEAFF.

As DNA, the CDR3 is TGTGCCAGCAGTGGTGGTGGGACACTGAACACCGGGGAGCTGTTTTTT. It translates to CASSGGGTLNTGELFF. This chain links TRBV6-1 with TRBJ2-2; tentatively, D is TRBD1 (6 bases). Germline V gives CDR1 MNHNS, CDR2 SASEGT. The CDR3 contains 16 residues. Trimming took off 4 bases at V and 1 base at J, with 13 bases between the two ends.

V and J are TRBV7-6 and TRBJ2-7, with D unresolved. Germline CDR1 SGHVS, CDR2 FNYEAQ. The CDR3 runs 13 residues. The V end lost 5 bases, the J end lost 2 bases, and 10 bases lay between the germline ends. In DNA form, the CDR3 reads TGTGCCAGCAGCGCTACTAACGCCTACGAGCAGTACTTC. Its protein product is CASSATNAYEQYF.

The V and J genes are TRBV9 and TRBJ2-1; weak D call: TRBD1 (5 bases). Germline CDR1 and CDR2: SGDLS and YYNGEE. This CDR3 has 11 amino acids. V shed 8 bases and J shed 4 bases, with 7 bases lying between them. CDR3 DNA sequence: TGTGCCAGTCAGGGTTACAATGAGCAGTTCTTC. Its translation is CASQGYNEQFF.

The rearrangement joins TRBV21-1 to TRBJ1-2. TRBV21-1 is a pseudogene. This CDR3 region has 15 residues. CDR3: CASSKAGKLEGGYTF. Written as DNA, the CDR3 is TGTGCCAGCAGCAAAGCCGGGAAGTTAGAGGGCGGCTACACCTTC.

The chain couples TRBV29-1 to TRBJ2-5, with TRBD1 as a possible D gene (6 bases). The length of the CDR3 is 11 residues. From germline, CDR1 is SQVTM and CDR2 ANQGSEA. V shed 7 bases and J shed 4 bases, with 10 bases lying between them. CDR3 protein: CSERTAETQYF. The CDR3 region has the DNA TGCAGCGAACGGACAGCAGAGACCCAGTACTTC.